This TCR beta chain comes out of a study of Ad26.COV2.S vaccination and SARS-CoV-2 variants. Whole-study context: The study gave Ad26.COV2.S intramuscularly, once or twice 56 days apart.

CDR3 length equals 15 residues. V was pared by 0 bases and J by 0 bases, with 11 bases between. Germline CDR1 reads GTSNPN; CDR2 reads SVGIG (reference sequence). Treatment indicated: some 20 received Ad26.COV2.S at low or high dose, single or two shots; about 5 received placebo; per-sample allocation not given. The samples date from day 63 after the first vaccine or placebo injection. Using immunoSEQ multiplex PCR, the repertoire was profiled, and TCRdb retains in-frame clones only, with some absent. This table holds hundreds of thousands of clones, 75% to 95% found once. Sequenced material: peripheral blood, taken in a trial of Ad26.COV2.S vaccine versus placebo. This chain connects TRBV30 to TRBJ1-1, with a weak D call TRBD1 (5 bases). This TCR was recovered from a person between 18 and 65 years old who received the Ad26.COV2.S COVID-19 vaccine or a placebo. CDR3: CAWSVQAGMNTEAFF. The CDR3 DNA is TGTGCCTGGAGTGTACAGGCAGGTATGAACACTGAAGCTTTCTTT.